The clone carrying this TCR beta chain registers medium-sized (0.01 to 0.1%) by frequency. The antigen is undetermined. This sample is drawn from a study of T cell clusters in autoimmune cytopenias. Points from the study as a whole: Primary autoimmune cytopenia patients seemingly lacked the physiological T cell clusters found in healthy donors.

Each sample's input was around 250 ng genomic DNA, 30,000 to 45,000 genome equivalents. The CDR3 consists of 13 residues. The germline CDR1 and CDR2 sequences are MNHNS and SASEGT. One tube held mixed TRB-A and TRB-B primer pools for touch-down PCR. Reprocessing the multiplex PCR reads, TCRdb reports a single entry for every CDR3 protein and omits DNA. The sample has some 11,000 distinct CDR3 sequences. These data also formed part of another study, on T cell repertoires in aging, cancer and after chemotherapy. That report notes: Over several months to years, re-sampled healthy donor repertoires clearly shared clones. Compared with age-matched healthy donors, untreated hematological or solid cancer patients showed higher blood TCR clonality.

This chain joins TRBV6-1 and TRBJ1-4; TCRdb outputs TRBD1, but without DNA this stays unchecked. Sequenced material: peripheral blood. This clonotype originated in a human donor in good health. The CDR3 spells CATSGQGDEKLFF.